There are many counts of the clone carrying this T cell receptor (beta chain). The target antigen is unknown. Trimming removed 4 bases at V and 0 bases at J, with 10 bases between. This CDR3 is 14 amino acids long. Germline-derived CDR1 and CDR2 are SGHRS and YFSETQ. The data derive from a study of T cells in Graves' hyperthyroidism and ophthalmopathy. On the basis of clinical symptoms, serum thyroxine and TRAb, thyroid ultrasound and orbital computed tomography, diagnoses were made. TCR beta CDR3 regions were amplified from RNA transcripts. Initially, a first-round RT-PCR of the TCR CDR3 employed the HTBI primer set. Each CDR3 protein is one row after TCRdb ran MiXCR on the multiplex PCR reads. Of hundreds of thousands of distinct CDR3 sequences listed, approximately 15% are singletons. The study, taken as a whole, reports: Before onset, by a median of approximately 5.9 months, the model predicted ophthalmopathy.

The sample was blood. This sequence originates from a woman in her thirties or forties with Graves' ophthalmopathy. This sequence joins TRBV5-1 and TRBJ1-1; D gene ambiguous. The DNA of the CDR3 is TGCGCCAGCAGCCGGCAGAACATGAACACTGAAGCTTTCTTT. Residues: CASSRQNMNTEAFF. Supplemented by reference TRBV5-1 and TRBJ1-1, the full variable domain reads KAGVTQTPRYLIKTRGQQVTLSCSPISGHRSVSWYQQTPGQGLQFLFEYFSETQRNKGNFPGRFSGRQFSNSRSEMNVSTLELGDSALYLCASSRQNMNTEAFFGQGTRLTVV.